This TCR beta chain was profiled in a study of T cells in Graves' hyperthyroidism and ophthalmopathy. For the study at large: Prior to any treatment, at the point of initial diagnosis, peripheral blood was collected. Study-wide results and caveats: Ophthalmopathy could be told apart from stable hyperthyroidism with a 13 V-J model.

RNA transcripts served as the template for amplifying TCR beta CDR3 regions. With the HTBI primer set, the TCR CDR3 went through a first round of RT-PCR. MiXCR, run by TCRdb on the multiplex PCR reads, gives a single entry per CDR3 protein. Altogether some 760,000 distinct CDR3 sequences are present, approximately 15% being singletons, with the ten largest covering about 10%. This clonotype was detected a few times. The antigen is unknown. This CDR3 spans 15 amino acids. V trimming: 1 base; J trimming: 6 bases; junction bases outside the gene matches: 4. The chain is built from TRBV12-3 or TRBV12-4 and TRBJ2-1; 9 bases align to TRBD2. The specimen sequenced was blood. The TCR was taken from a young woman with Graves' hyperthyroidism. The CDR3 bases are TGTGCCAGCAGTTTAGTGCGGGAGGGCCGCAATGAGCAGTTCTTC. Amino acid sequence: CASSLVREGRNEQFF.